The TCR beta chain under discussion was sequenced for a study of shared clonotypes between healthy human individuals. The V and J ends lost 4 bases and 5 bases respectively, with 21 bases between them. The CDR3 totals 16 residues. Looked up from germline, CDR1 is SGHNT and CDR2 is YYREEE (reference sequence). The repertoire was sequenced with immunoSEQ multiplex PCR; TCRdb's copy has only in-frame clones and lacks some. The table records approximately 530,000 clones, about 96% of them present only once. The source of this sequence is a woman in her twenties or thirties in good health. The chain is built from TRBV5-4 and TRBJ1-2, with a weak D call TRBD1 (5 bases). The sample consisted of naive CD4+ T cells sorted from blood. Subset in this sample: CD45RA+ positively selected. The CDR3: CASSPPEGPRVYGYTF. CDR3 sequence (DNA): TGTGCCAGCAGCCCCCCCGAGGGCCCCAGGGTGTATGGCTACACCTTC.